This T cell receptor beta chain came from a study of cytomegalovirus exposure and HLA in healthy donors. CDR3 size: 17 residues. Trimming removed 2 bases from V and 6 bases from J; junction bases left unmatched: 8. The germline gives CDR1 WNHNN, CDR2 SYGVQD (reference sequence). The PCR used 60 Vbeta and 13 Jbeta primers. The table came from immunoSEQ multiplex PCR; TCRdb's copy has only in-frame clones and leaves some out. This table has about 78,000 clones, about three quarters appearing once. Turning to this clone: The antigen is undetermined.

Study-wide results and caveats: Reportedly, fewer N-insertions than the approximately 690-donor mean appeared in an Asian-associated ancestry cluster in a later analysis.

Sequences were obtained from PBMCs. This chain uses TRBV10-1 with TRBJ2-1, with 12 nucleotides matching TRBD1. This TCR was sampled from a male donor in good health and CMV-seronegative. For the CDR3, the DNA is TGCGCCAGCAGTGAGGCCATGGGACAGGGGGCTCGCAATGAGCAGTTCTTC. Encoded protein: CASSEAMGQGARNEQFF.